This paragraph reports one TCR beta chain. Its antigen remains unidentified. Only in-frame clones appear in the TCRdb table, and some are missing; sequencing was by immunoSEQ multiplex PCR. The data show more than 95,000 clones, roughly 89% seen once. This record comes from a study of cytomegalovirus exposure and HLA in healthy donors. Whole-study context: In a later analysis, it was reported that the roughly 130 validation repertoires had been produced on the same platform as the roughly 700 repertoires belonging to the first cohort. Study-wide findings and caveats: Usually a TCR sequence was rare, but some public TCRs were found in many donors. Altogether, 164 TCR beta chains were recorded as cytomegalovirus-associated.

Germline CDR1 LNHDA, CDR2 SQIVND (reference sequence). V lost 8 bases, J lost 3 bases, and 7 bases stayed unmatched. The CDR3 loop spans 14 amino acids. The donors were members of the roughly 120-subject validation cohort (separate from the roughly 660-subject first cohort). This TCR was sampled from a woman under 30 in good health and CMV-seronegative. Sequenced material: PBMCs. The chain joins TRBV19 to TRBJ2-1; 7 nucleotides align to TRBD1. CDR3 residues: CASAQGVVYNEQFF. DNA of the CDR3: TGTGCCAGTGCCCAGGGGGTGGTCTACAATGAGCAGTTCTTC.